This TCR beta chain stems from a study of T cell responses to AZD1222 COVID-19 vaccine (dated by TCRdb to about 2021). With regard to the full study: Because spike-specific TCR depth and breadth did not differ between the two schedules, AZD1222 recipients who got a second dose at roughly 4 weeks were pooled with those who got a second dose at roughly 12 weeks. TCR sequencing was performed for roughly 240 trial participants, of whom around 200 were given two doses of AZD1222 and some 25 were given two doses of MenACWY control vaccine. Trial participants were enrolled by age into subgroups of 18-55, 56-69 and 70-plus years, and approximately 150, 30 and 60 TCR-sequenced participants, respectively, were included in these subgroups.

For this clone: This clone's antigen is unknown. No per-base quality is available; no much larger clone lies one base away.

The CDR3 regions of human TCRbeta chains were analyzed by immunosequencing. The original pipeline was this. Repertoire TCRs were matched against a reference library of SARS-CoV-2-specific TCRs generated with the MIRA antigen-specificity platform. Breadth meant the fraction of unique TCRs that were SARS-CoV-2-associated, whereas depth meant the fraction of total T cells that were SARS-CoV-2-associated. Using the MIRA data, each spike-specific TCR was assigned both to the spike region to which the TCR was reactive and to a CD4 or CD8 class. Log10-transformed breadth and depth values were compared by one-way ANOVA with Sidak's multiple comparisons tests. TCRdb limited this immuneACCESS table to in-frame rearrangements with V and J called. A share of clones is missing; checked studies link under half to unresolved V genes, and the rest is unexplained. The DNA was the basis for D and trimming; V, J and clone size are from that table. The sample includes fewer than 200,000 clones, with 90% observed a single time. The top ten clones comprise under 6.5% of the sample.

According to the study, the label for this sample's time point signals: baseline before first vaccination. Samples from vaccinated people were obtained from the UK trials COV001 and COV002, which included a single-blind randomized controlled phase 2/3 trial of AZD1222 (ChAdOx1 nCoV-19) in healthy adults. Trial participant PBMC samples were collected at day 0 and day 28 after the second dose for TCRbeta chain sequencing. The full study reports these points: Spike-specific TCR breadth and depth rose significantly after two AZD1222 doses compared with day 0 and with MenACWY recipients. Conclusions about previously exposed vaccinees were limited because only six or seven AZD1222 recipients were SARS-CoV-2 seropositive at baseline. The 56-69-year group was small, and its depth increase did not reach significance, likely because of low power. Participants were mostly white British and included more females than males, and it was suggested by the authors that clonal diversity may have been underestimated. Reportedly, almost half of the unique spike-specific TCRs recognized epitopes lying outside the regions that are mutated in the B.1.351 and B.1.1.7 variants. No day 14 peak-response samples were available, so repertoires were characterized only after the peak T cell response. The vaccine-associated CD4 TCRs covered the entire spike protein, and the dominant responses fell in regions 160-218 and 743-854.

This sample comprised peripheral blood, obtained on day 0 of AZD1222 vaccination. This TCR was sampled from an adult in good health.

The DNA is as follows: TGTGCCACCAGCAGAACATTAAGCGGGGTGATCTCCTACAATGAGCAGTTCTTC. Its amino acids are CATSRTLSGVISYNEQFF. In this chain, TRBV15 is recombined with TRBJ2-1, with 7 junctional bases fitting TRBD2. The CDR3 numbers 18 residues from cysteine through phenylalanine. Left in the record is the CDR3 DNA by itself, 54 bases read in frame from the first base. Looking up the germline V gene (reference sequence) yields CDR1 LNHNV and CDR2 YYDKDF. V is trimmed back by 2 bases and J by 0 bases, and the junction contains 10 bases that no gene match accounts for.